The 30 T cell receptor beta chains reported below all come from one sample, sequenced in a study of identifying expanded T cells in peripheral blood. Assay used: immunoSEQ multiplex PCR; TCRdb lists only in-frame clones, some missing. The table has some 100,000 clones, 88% seen once. Sample: blood. These receptors all come from a person between 18 and 70 years old in good health.

The DNA for the CDR3 is TGTGCCAGCAACCCGGCGGGGGGGCTTGAGCAGTACTTC. Encoded protein: CASNPAGGLEQYF. The V and J genes are TRBV7-2 and TRBJ2-7; 9 bases line up with TRBD2. Per germline, CDR1 SGHTA and CDR2 FQGNSA. This CDR3 comprises 13 residues. J lost 7 bases, V lost 7 bases, and 8 bases had no gene match.

The chain carries TRBV2 and TRBJ1-4; 10 bases align to TRBD1. V lost 6 bases, J lost 2 bases, and 3 bases stayed unmatched. This CDR3 spans 15 amino acids. Per the germline V gene, CDR1 is SNHLY and CDR2 is FYNNEI. In nucleotides, the CDR3 is TGTGCCAGCAGGGACAGGGGGATCACTAATGAAAAACTGTTTTTT. Its translation is CASRDRGITNEKLFF. Drawing the rest from reference TRBV2 and TRBJ1-4, the complete variable domain is EPEVTQTPSHQVTQMGQEVILRCVPISNHLYFYWYRQILGQKVEFLVSFYNNEISEKSEIFDDQFSVERPDGSNFTLKIRSTKLEDSAMYFCASRDRGITNEKLFFGSGTQLSVL.

The rearrangement uses TRBV9 and TRBJ2-1, with TRBD2 identical over 8 bases. CDR3 length: 17 amino acids. Germline V lookup: CDR1 SGDLS, CDR2 YYNGEE. With V trimmed by 0 bases and J by 4 bases, 9 bases remained unmatched. CDR3 sequence: CASSVGWSSGGYNEQFF. The CDR3 DNA reads as TGTGCCAGCAGCGTAGGCTGGTCCAGCGGGGGTTACAATGAGCAGTTCTTC.

The chain has TRBV28 and TRBJ2-7; 11 nucleotides line up with TRBD1. V lost 10 bases, J lost 3 bases, and 14 bases stayed unmatched. Germline V gene data show CDR1 as MDHEN and CDR2 as SYDVKM. This CDR3 has 16 amino acids. DNA for the CDR3: TGTGCCACCAAATTCGACGTCGGGACAGGGGGCTACGAGCAGTACTTC. Amino acid sequence: CATKFDVGTGGYEQYF.

This chain uses TRBV6-6 with TRBJ2-1; a weak D match, TRBD2 (5 bases). Germline V CDR1 and CDR2: MNHNY, SVGAGI (reference sequence). The CDR3 has 14 residues. V was shortened by 6 bases and J by 10 bases, with 19 bases between the two germline ends. The CDR3 region is CASSETPASLEQFF. In DNA, the CDR3 is TGTGCCAGCAGCGAAACCCCGGCTAGCCTGGAGCAGTTCTTC.

CDR3 DNA: TGTGCCAGTAGATTACAGGGTTCATTCACAGATACGCAGTATTTT. Its translation: CASRLQGSFTDTQYF. J is TRBJ2-3 and V is TRBV19, with D tentatively TRBD1 (6 bases). The CDR3 is 15 residues long. The V end lost 6 bases, the J end lost 2 bases, and 15 bases lay between the germline ends. The germline gives CDR1 LNHDA, CDR2 SQIVND (reference sequence). Supplemented by reference TRBV19 and TRBJ2-3, the full variable domain reads DGGITQSPKYLFRKEGQNVTLSCEQNLNHDAMYWYRQDPGQGLRLIYYSQIVNDFQKGDIAEGYSVSREKKESFPLTVTSAQKNPTAFYLCASRLQGSFTDTQYFGPGTRLTVL.

The table lists this clone with a few counts. This rearrangement joins TRBV30 to TRBJ1-1, with D possibly TRBD1 on 5 matching bases. The CDR3 has 14 amino acids. Trimming pared 2 bases from V and 1 base from J, leaving 11 bases between. Germline V CDR1 and CDR2: GTSNPN, SVGIG (reference sequence). The CDR3 DNA follows: TGTGCCTGGAGTTTCGGGACGGCGAACACTGAAGCTTTCTTT. This encodes CAWSFGTANTEAFF. The whole variable domain, remainder taken from reference TRBV30 and TRBJ1-1, is SQTIHQWPATLVQPVGSPLSLECTVEGTSNPNLYWYRQAAGRGLQLLFYSVGIGQISSEVPQNLSASRPQDRQFILSSKKLLLSDSGFYLCAWSFGTANTEAFFGQGTRLTVV.

The chain couples TRBV5-4 to TRBJ2-1; 8 bases fit TRBD1. CDR1 SGHNT and CDR2 YYREEE come from the germline V gene (reference sequence). The CDR3 contains 14 residues. Trimming removed 4 bases from V and 6 bases from J; junction bases left unmatched: 6. CDR3: CASSQRQGFNEQFF. The DNA of the CDR3 is TGTGCCAGCAGCCAACGACAGGGGTTCAATGAGCAGTTCTTC.

Concerning this clone itself: The junction departs from the called germline gene at one end, perhaps through a read error. The CDR3 region is CASSVEAGGGYKNIQYF. The CDR3 bases are TGTGCCAGCAGCGTAGAGGCCGGCGGAGGGTATAAAAACATTCAGTACTTC. This rearrangement joins TRBV11-2 to TRBJ2-4, with D perhaps TRBD2 (6 bases). Germline V CDR1 and CDR2: SGHAT, FQNNGV. This CDR3 has 17 residues.

The rearrangement uses TRBV28 and TRBJ1-5, with 7 positions matching TRBD1. This CDR3 region has 17 residues. Germline V gene data show CDR1 as MDHEN and CDR2 as SYDVKM. The V gene end was trimmed by 4 bases and the J gene end by 0 bases; junction bases not matched to a gene: 9. The CDR3 sequence is CASSSNRGQYSNQPQHF. The CDR3 DNA follows: TGTGCCAGCAGTTCTAACAGGGGACAGTATAGCAATCAGCCCCAGCATTTT.

The rearrangement links TRBV9 to TRBJ2-1, with D tentatively TRBD2 (6 bases). Germline CDR1 is SGDLS and CDR2 is YYNGEE. The CDR3 consists of 15 residues. The germline V and J ends were trimmed by 0 bases and 7 bases, with 14 bases remaining between them. For the CDR3, the DNA is TGTGCCAGCAGCGTAGCTGTGACTAGAGGAAATGAGCAGTTCTTC. Its translation: CASSVAVTRGNEQFF. The whole variable domain, remainder taken from reference TRBV9 and TRBJ2-1, is DSGVTQTPKHLITATGQRVTLRCSPRSGDLSVYWYQQSLDQGLQFLIQYYNGEERAKGNILERFSAQQFPDLHSELNLSSLELGDSALYFCASSVAVTRGNEQFFGPGTRLTVL.

The count of this clone is one. The chain uses TRBV19 and TRBJ1-2, with TRBD1 matching 10 bases. J gave up 7 bases and V 6 bases, and 8 bases lay outside the gene matches. Germline values: CDR1 LNHDA, CDR2 SQIVND (reference sequence). The CDR3 contains 14 residues. The CDR3 region is CASSRGQGSAGYTF. The CDR3 DNA sequence: TGTGCCAGTAGCCGGGGACAGGGGTCCGCTGGCTACACCTTC.

The chain links TRBV27 to TRBJ2-3; 7 nucleotides match TRBD2. There are 15 residues in the CDR3. Per the germline V gene, CDR1 is MNHEY and CDR2 is SMNVEV (reference sequence). V dropped 5 bases and J dropped 4; count of bases not matched to a gene: 9. CDR3 protein: CASSPRLASADTQYF. CDR3 nucleotides: TGTGCCAGCAGTCCCCGACTAGCCTCCGCAGATACGCAGTATTTT.

The V gene is TRBV7-8, the J gene TRBJ2-5; perhaps D is TRBD1 or TRBD2 (5 bases each). Germline V gene lookup returns CDR1 SGHVS and CDR2 FQNEAQ. V was cut by 4 bases and J by 5 bases, with 14 bases left in between. CDR3 length equals 14 residues. DNA for the CDR3: TGTGCCAGCAGCTGGGGGTCCTCCAGGGAGACCCAGTACTTC. Its protein product is CASSWGSSRETQYF.

V and J are TRBV7-3 and TRBJ1-1; D perhaps matches TRBD1 (5 bases). The CDR3 is made up of 14 amino acids. V was clipped by 0 bases and J by 1 base, with 6 bases between them. CDR1 and CDR2 from the germline V gene are SGHTA and FQGTGA. DNA for the CDR3: TGTGCCAGCAGCTTAACGGGGGAGAACACTGAAGCTTTCTTT. Protein product: CASSLTGENTEAFF. The variable domain in full, completed from reference TRBV7-3 and TRBJ1-1, reads GAGVSQTPSNKVTEKGKYVELRCDPISGHTALYWYRQSLGQGPEFLIYFQGTGAADDSGLPNDRFFAVRPEGSVSTLKIQRTERGDSAVYLCASSLTGENTEAFFGQGTRLTVV.

V gene TRBV30 combines with J gene TRBJ1-2, with D perhaps TRBD1 (5 bases). Germline V lookup: CDR1 GTSNPN, CDR2 SVGIG (reference sequence). The V and J ends lost 1 base and 7 bases respectively, with 13 bases between them. This CDR3 region has 13 residues. The CDR3 coding sequence is TGTGCCTGGAGTGGAAGGGGCTACGGTGGCTACACCTTC. Protein sequence: CAWSGRGYGGYTF.

The rearrangement uses TRBV6-7 and TRBJ2-5; tentative D call: TRBD2 (7 bases). TRBV6-7 is classed as an ORF, of uncertain function. The CDR3 is 15 amino acids. The ends were cut back, 6 bases at V and 5 bases at J, with 19 bases in the middle. The CDR3 loop is CASSTGGGPTETQYF. The CDR3 DNA sequence: TGTGCCAGCAGCACCGGCGGGGGCCCGACGGAGACCCAGTACTTC.

This clone was picked up a small number of times. The chain combines TRBV7-9 with TRBJ1-2; D is unclear. Per germline, CDR1 SEHNR and CDR2 FQNEAQ (reference sequence). V was pared by 4 bases and J by 5 bases, with 2 bases between. This CDR3 contains 10 residues. The CDR3 DNA reads as TGTGCCAGCAGCTCGTATGGCTACACCTTC. It is translated as CASSSYGYTF.

This clone has only one observation. V usage is TRBV2 and J usage is TRBJ2-3; TRBD2 matches at 16 bases. The CDR3 is made up of 16 amino acids. Looked up from germline, CDR1 is SNHLY and CDR2 is FYNNEI. The V segment lost 5 bases and the J segment 9 bases; nucleotides outside the gene matches: 8. The CDR3 region has the DNA TGTGCCAGCAGTCCCGGGACTAGCGGGGGGGCGGAAACGCAGTATTTT. This codes for CASSPGTSGGAETQYF.

The J gene is TRBJ2-3, the V gene TRBV11-2; tentatively, D is TRBD1 or TRBD2 (6 bases each). V was cut by 4 bases and J by 2 bases, with 13 bases left in between. Germline assignment: CDR1 SGHAT and CDR2 FQNNGV. The CDR3 consists of 15 residues. The CDR3 coding sequence is TGTGCCAGCAGCTATAGCCCGGGGGCCACAGATACGCAGTATTTT. Protein sequence: CASSYSPGATDTQYF. The whole variable domain, remainder taken from reference TRBV11-2 and TRBJ2-3, is EAGVAQSPRYKIIEKRQSVAFWCNPISGHATLYWYQQILGQGPKLLIQFQNNGVVDDSQLPKDRFSAERLKGVDSTLKIQPAKLEDSAVYLCASSYSPGATDTQYFGPGTRLTVL.

This chain links TRBV2 with TRBJ2-1, with 10 bases fitting TRBD1. V dropped 11 bases and J dropped 5; count of bases not matched to a gene: 6. This CDR3 spans 13 amino acids. Germline values: CDR1 SNHLY, CDR2 FYNNEI. The DNA of the CDR3 is TGTGCCGGTAGACAGGGGGCTAACAATGAGCAGTTCTTC. It codes for CAGRQGANNEQFF.

This clone has only a few counts. Here the CDR3 DNA reads TGCAGTGCGCTAAGGTCCGGGGAGCAGTACTTC. Protein: CSALRSGEQYF. The chain has TRBV20-1 and TRBJ2-7, with D unresolved. V lost 6 bases, J lost 7 bases, and 13 bases lay in between. This CDR3 contains 11 residues. CDR1 is DFQATT and CDR2 is SNEGSKA in the germline V gene (reference sequence).

The V call is TRBV18, the J call TRBJ1-6; maybe TRBD1 (6 bases). V gave up 4 bases and J gave up 7 bases, with 17 bases separating them. Germline values: CDR1 KGHSH, CDR2 LQKENI. There are 16 residues in the CDR3. CDR3 region: CASSRYQGLENSPLHF. In DNA form, the CDR3 reads TGTGCCAGCTCACGTTACCAGGGGTTGGAAAATTCACCCCTCCACTTT.

The sample holds a few counts of this clone. The chain employs TRBV10-3 and TRBJ2-7; TRBD1 agrees at 8 bases. V was pared by 0 bases and J by 7 bases, with 11 bases of the junction left unmatched. Looked up from germline, CDR1 is ENHRY and CDR2 is SYGVKD. This CDR3 is 16 amino acids long. CDR3 in amino acids: CAISESEAGGEGEQYF. DNA for the CDR3: TGTGCCATCAGTGAGTCGGAAGCAGGGGGCGAAGGGGAGCAGTACTTC.

The chain employs TRBV11-2 and TRBJ2-7, with D perhaps TRBD2 (5 bases). Germline assignment: CDR1 SGHAT and CDR2 FQNNGV. V lost 6 bases and J lost 7, with 16 bases in between. The CDR3 runs 13 residues. The CDR3, as DNA: TGTGCCAGCAGTCTAGCTGGTAGCTTGGAGCAGTACTTC. This translates into CASSLAGSLEQYF. Variable domain in full (rest from reference TRBV11-2 and TRBJ2-7): EAGVAQSPRYKIIEKRQSVAFWCNPISGHATLYWYQQILGQGPKLLIQFQNNGVVDDSQLPKDRFSAERLKGVDSTLKIQPAKLEDSAVYLCASSLAGSLEQYFGPGTRLTVT.

The V call is TRBV28, the J call TRBJ2-2; D unclear. The V end was cut by 6 bases, the J end by 1 base, with 9 bases between. From germline, CDR1 is MDHEN and CDR2 SYDVKM. The CDR3 runs 14 residues. The CDR3 here is CASSPKRNTGELFF. The CDR3, as DNA: TGTGCCAGCAGCCCAAAGCGGAACACCGGGGAGCTGTTTTTT.

J is TRBJ2-2 and V is TRBV21-1. TRBV21-1 is flagged as a pseudogene. CDR3 size: 11 residues. The CDR3 region is CASRGDGELFF. For the CDR3, the DNA is TGTGCCAGCAGGGGGGACGGGGAGCTGTTTTTT.

The chain couples TRBV6-5 to TRBJ1-5; no definite D call. The germline V gene has CDR1 MNHEY and CDR2 SVGAGI. Trimming took 6 bases from V and 0 from J, leaving 9 bases between them. The CDR3 length is 14 residues. The DNA for the CDR3 is TGTGCCAGCAGAGAGTCTTATAGCAATCAGCCCCAGCATTTT. Protein: CASRESYSNQPQHF.

The genes are TRBV4-1 and TRBJ2-1; 11 bases agree with TRBD2. This CDR3 contains 20 residues. The V gene's germline CDR1 is MGHRA and CDR2 YSYEKL. Losses at the gene ends were 6 bases for V and 8 bases for J; bases not matched to a gene: 24. The CDR3 DNA follows: TGCGCCAGCAGGCTGATTGGGGTAGCGGGAGGGCCGAGGGACGTTTATGAGCAGTTCTTC. This gives the protein CASRLIGVAGGPRDVYEQFF.

The rearrangement joins TRBV7-3 to TRBJ2-5; 10 bases are a match to TRBD2. This CDR3 is 14 amino acids long. Germline assignment: CDR1 SGHTA and CDR2 FQGTGA. V trimming: 5 bases; J trimming: 4 bases; junction bases outside the gene matches: 4. The CDR3 loop is CASSLAGARETQYF. The CDR3 nucleotides read TGTGCCAGCAGCCTAGCGGGAGCCAGAGAGACCCAGTACTTC.